The T cell receptor beta chain under discussion was sequenced for a study of CD8 T cells in ankylosing spondylitis (dated by TCRdb to about 2017). Turning to the overall study: The study profiled T cell receptor beta repertoires in healthy donors and ankylosing spondylitis patients to find disease-linked TCR variants. Peripheral blood was sampled, and synovial fluid was additionally collected from ankylosing spondylitis patients. The full study cohort was made up of approximately 27 ankylosing spondylitis patients and some 100 healthy donors. The paper as a whole reports these results and caveats: A CD8+ phenotype was shown by the disease-linked clones, which were found at relatively low frequencies in peripheral blood. Blood from ankylosing spondylitis patients appeared to be characterized by a TCR beta motif composed of about 8 highly homologous amino acid variants. Some motif variants were previously reported in synovial fluid and blood of reactive arthritis patients, suggesting common disease-initiation mechanisms. The disease-linked clones were reported as significantly enriched in matched synovial fluid samples from ankylosing spondylitis patients.

Concerning this clonotype: It has no known antigen specificity. No much larger clonotype is one base removed from it; base qualities were not supplied.

Sequencer: Illumina HiSeq 2500. TCR beta libraries were prepared by quantitative 5'-RACE with molecular barcodes. The authors processed their data as follows. To identify disease-linked TCR variants, a new computational method was used, one built on a probabilistic model of VDJ rearrangement. TCRdb reanalyzed the raw reads on its own, using fastp at Q25 for trimming and MiXCR for clone calling, and kept in-frame beta chains. Every entry covers one CDR3 protein and lists the most common genes and DNA from its rows. Here the V and J calls rest on TCRdb's processing, not on the authors' analysis. This sample gives more than 150,000 distinct CDR3 sequences in total; around a sixth of them show up just once. The ten largest clonotypes hold approximately 4.3% of the sample. Material: blood, either unsorted or a sorted T cell fraction (not recorded which). The origin of this receptor is a male donor under 30 with ankylosing spondylitis or in good health (not recorded which). Donor details come from another sample of the same person, matched by shared clones.

The CDR3 in this case is CASKGQASIFYNEQFF. The sequenced DNA is TGCGCCAGCAAGGGACAGGCGAGTATCTTTTACAATGAGCAGTTCTTC. The rearrangement combines TRBV5-1 with TRBJ2-1; 8 middle bases align to TRBD1. Its CDR3 holds 16 amino acids, cysteine through phenylalanine. Just the 48-base CDR3 DNA is kept, in frame starting at base 1. Trimmed from V: 6 bases; trimmed from J: 4 bases; junction bases lacking a gene match: 12. CDR1 and CDR2 are read off the germline V gene as SGHRS and YFSETQ.